The next 22 T cell receptor beta chains were all read from a single sample in a study of cytomegalovirus exposure and HLA in healthy donors. 13 Jbeta primers and 60 Vbeta primers were used for the PCR. Assay used: immunoSEQ multiplex PCR; TCRdb lists only in-frame clones, some missing. Seen here are about 67,000 clones, roughly 75% observed once, and the top ten hold almost 4.5%. The sequencing input was PBMCs. The receptors derive from a woman in her thirties in good health and CMV-seronegative.

The chain has TRBV6-1 and TRBJ2-1; possibly TRBD2 for D (6 bases). V was clipped by 1 base and J by 4 bases, with 11 bases between them. Germline CDR1 and CDR2: MNHNS and SASEGT. The CDR3 has 15 residues. The CDR3 nucleotides read TGTGCCAGCAGTGAAGTAGCGAGCGGGTACAATGAGCAGTTCTTC. Its translation: CASSEVASGYNEQFF.

The chain uses TRBV2 and TRBJ2-1, with D maybe TRBD2 (5 bases). Germline CDR1 and CDR2: SNHLY and FYNNEI. Trimming left V 2 bases short and J 8 bases short, with 25 bases between. The CDR3 has 18 amino acids. The chain's CDR3 is CASSEFWSGVTRVDEQFF. The CDR3 DNA reads as TGTGCCAGCAGTGAATTCTGGAGTGGGGTCACTAGGGTCGATGAGCAGTTCTTC.

This clone was detected only once. The chain has TRBV30 and TRBJ2-1, with 8 bases identical to TRBD2. Germline CDR1 is GTSNPN and CDR2 is SVGIG (reference sequence). CDR3 length: 14 residues. V dropped 0 bases and J dropped 9; count of bases not matched to a gene: 7. The CDR3 here is CAWSVNGGGSEQFF. The CDR3 nucleotides are TGTGCCTGGAGTGTTAACGGGGGGGGTAGTGAGCAGTTCTTC.

The rearrangement links TRBV13 to TRBJ2-5; 8 bases agree with TRBD2. The CDR3 contains 14 residues. Germline loops: CDR1 PRHDT, CDR2 FYEKMQ (reference sequence). V lost 5 bases, J lost 3 bases, and 5 bases stayed unmatched. DNA of the CDR3: TGTGCCAGCAGCCTACCGGGACTAGAAGAGACCCAGTACTTC. Protein product: CASSLPGLEETQYF.

The V gene is TRBV10-1, the J gene TRBJ2-5; 8 bases align to TRBD2. Trimming removed 5 bases from V and 5 bases from J; junction bases left unmatched: 10. This CDR3 is 15 amino acids long. Looked up from germline, CDR1 is WNHNN and CDR2 is SYGVQD (reference sequence). The CDR3 protein is CASSPGTRGGETQYF. CDR3 in DNA: TGCGCCAGCAGTCCCGGGACTAGAGGTGGCGAGACCCAGTACTTC.

The chain carries TRBV6-6 and TRBJ1-2, with a possible D match to TRBD1 (5 bases). CDR1 MNHNY and CDR2 SVGAGI come from the germline V gene (reference sequence). Trimming shortened V by 11 bases and J by 8 bases, and 15 bases separated the two germline ends. CDR3 length equals 11 residues. The CDR3 coding sequence is TGTGCCGCGGGGAGGGGAATAGGCTACACCTTC. It specifies CAAGRGIGYTF.

V is TRBV6-1 and J is TRBJ2-7, with a possible D match to TRBD2 (6 bases). This CDR3 is 15 amino acids long. The germline CDR1 and CDR2 sequences are MNHNS and SASEGT. The CDR3 DNA reads as TGTGCGACCAGCATTGCGGGACTCTCAGCCTACGAGCAGTACTTC. It translates to CATSIAGLSAYEQYF.

The gene calls are TRBV6-5 and TRBJ2-7; maybe TRBD1 (5 bases). CDR3 length: 16 amino acids. Germline loops: CDR1 MNHEY, CDR2 SVGAGI. V lost 6 bases and J lost 4, with 22 bases in between. CDR3 coding DNA: TGTGCCAGCAGCTACGGGTCAGGACATCCCGATTACGAGCAGTACTTC. Its protein is CASSYGSGHPDYEQYF.

This chain connects TRBV30 to TRBJ2-7, with 8 bases matching TRBD2. Germline assignment: CDR1 GTSNPN and CDR2 SVGIG (reference sequence). The CDR3 is 17 residues long. Losses at the gene ends were 0 bases for V and 0 bases for J; bases not matched to a gene: 10. CDR3 nucleotides: TGTGCCTGGAGTGTACTATTTAGCGGGACAATCTCCTACGAGCAGTACTTC. Its protein is CAWSVLFSGTISYEQYF.

The chain employs TRBV30 and TRBJ2-1, with D possibly being TRBD2 (5 bases). Germline V gene sequence: CDR1 GTSNPN, CDR2 SVGIG (reference sequence). The CDR3 consists of 14 residues. V shed 1 base and J shed 2 bases, with 9 bases lying between them. CDR3 nucleotides: TGTGCCTGGAGTGAACTAGTACCCTACAATGAGCAGTTCTTC. Translated: CAWSELVPYNEQFF.

CDR3 in DNA: TGCGCCAGCAGCATCGGGACAGGGGGCCTGATCCTTTACGAGCAGTACTTC. Its protein product is CASSIGTGGLILYEQYF. The chain carries TRBV5-1 and TRBJ2-7; TRBD1 aligns across 12 bases. Per germline, CDR1 SGHRS and CDR2 YFSETQ. This CDR3 comprises 17 residues. V was pared by 4 bases and J by 4 bases, with 12 bases of the junction left unmatched.

The genes are TRBV4-2 and TRBJ2-5; 7 bases line up with TRBD1. With 1 base clipped from V and 3 bases from J, the junction kept 5 bases outside the gene matches. This CDR3 spans 15 amino acids. CDR1 is LGHNA and CDR2 is YNFKEQ in the germline V gene. CDR3 residues: CASSQGRGSEETQYF. DNA for the CDR3: TGTGCCAGCAGCCAAGGCAGGGGGAGTGAAGAGACCCAGTACTTC.

CDR3 protein: CASSVVLAGELFF. Written as DNA, the CDR3 is TGTGCCAGCAGCGTAGTACTAGCCGGGGAGCTGTTTTTT. The chain carries TRBV9 and TRBJ2-2, with D perhaps matching TRBD2 (5 bases). Germline V gene data show CDR1 as SGDLS and CDR2 as YYNGEE. The CDR3 is 13 amino acids. Trimming pared 0 bases from V and 6 bases from J, leaving 6 bases between.

The chain couples TRBV30 to TRBJ2-7; 10 bases align to TRBD1. The CDR3 is made up of 15 amino acids. The junction had 7 bases not matched to a gene; V was cut back by 2 bases and J by 3 bases. Germline CDR1 and CDR2: GTSNPN and SVGIG (reference sequence). The CDR3 bases are TGTGCCTGGAGTCTCGCCGGGACAGGGGACTACGAGCAGTACTTC. It encodes CAWSLAGTGDYEQYF.

The gene calls are TRBV6-5 and TRBJ2-3, with D possibly being TRBD2 (6 bases). Trimming took off 7 bases at V and 1 base at J, with 9 bases between the two ends. Germline CDR1 MNHEY, CDR2 SVGAGI. The CDR3 spans 13 residues. The chain's CDR3 is CASTGTGTDTQYF. The CDR3 coding sequence is TGTGCCAGCACCGGGACTGGCACAGATACGCAGTATTTT.

This rearrangement joins TRBV2 to TRBJ2-7; 8 nucleotides agree with TRBD2. Germline trimming cut 6 bases from V and 4 bases from J; bases unmatched to any gene: 8. The CDR3 totals 14 residues. From germline, CDR1 is SNHLY and CDR2 FYNNEI. The CDR3 here is CASSPSGRGYEQYF. CDR3 bases: TGTGCCAGCAGCCCGAGCGGGAGAGGTTACGAGCAGTACTTC.

CDR3 protein: CATTTSGVLNTQYF. Here the CDR3 DNA reads TGCGCCACCACCACTAGCGGGGTGCTGAATACGCAGTATTTT. The chain combines TRBV10-2 with TRBJ2-3; 10 bases are shared with TRBD2. Per germline, CDR1 WSHSY and CDR2 SAAADI. V lost 10 bases and J lost 7; bases outside the gene matches: 11. The CDR3 spans 14 residues.

This chain uses TRBV30 with TRBJ2-7, with D possibly TRBD2 on 6 matching bases. V lost 0 bases and J lost 2, with 20 bases in between. Germline V CDR1 and CDR2: GTSNPN, SVGIG (reference sequence). This CDR3 has 17 amino acids. DNA of the CDR3: TGTGCCTGGAGTGTGTGGGGATGGACCGGGGGACCCTACGAGCAGTACTTC. Protein sequence: CAWSVWGWTGGPYEQYF.

V is TRBV7-2 and J is TRBJ1-1; 10 nucleotides align to TRBD1. This CDR3 spans 14 amino acids. J lost 6 bases, V lost 3 bases, and 4 bases had no gene match. Germline CDR1 SGHTA, CDR2 FQGNSA. The CDR3 coding sequence is TGTGCCAGCAGCTTGGGACAGGGGAGCGCTGAAGCTTTCTTT. It is translated as CASSLGQGSAEAFF.

The genes are TRBV30 and TRBJ2-5; TRBD2 matches 8 bases. Germline-derived CDR1 and CDR2 are GTSNPN and SVGIG (reference sequence). With V trimmed by 2 bases and J by 5 bases, 1 base remained unmatched. The CDR3 consists of 12 residues. CDR3 residues: CAWSLAGETQYF. The CDR3 bases are TGTGCCTGGAGTTTAGCGGGGGAGACCCAGTACTTC. Using reference TRBV30 and TRBJ2-5 for the parts outside the CDR3, the full variable domain is SQTIHQWPATLVQPVGSPLSLECTVEGTSNPNLYWYRQAAGRGLQLLFYSVGIGQISSEVPQNLSASRPQDRQFILSSKKLLLSDSGFYLCAWSLAGETQYFGPGTRLLVL.

This chain uses TRBV29-1 with TRBJ2-3; 11 bases are a match to TRBD2. The CDR3 is 13 residues long. Germline values: CDR1 SQVTM, CDR2 ANQGSEA. J gave up 7 bases and V 8 bases, and 8 bases lay outside the gene matches. DNA for the CDR3: TGCAGCTTCCCACCTAGCGGGGGGTATACGCAGTATTTT. It yields the protein CSFPPSGGYTQYF.

The CDR3 is CASSDSSGRVDTQYF. The CDR3, as DNA: TGTGCCAGCAGTGACTCATCCGGGAGAGTAGATACGCAGTATTTT. The chain uses TRBV6-4 and TRBJ2-3; tentatively, D is TRBD2 (6 bases). Germline V gene data show CDR1 as MRHNA and CDR2 as SNTAGT. V was clipped by 0 bases and J by 5 bases, with 12 bases between them. The CDR3 runs to 15 residues.